This T cell receptor (beta chain) was profiled in a study of blood T cell repertoires in COVID-19. On the study more broadly: PBMCs, B-cell-depleted T cells, or T cells were the source of the cDNA or gDNA that made up the material.

Looked up from germline, CDR1 is MNHEY and CDR2 is SMNVEV (reference sequence). The CDR3 is 15 amino acids. V shed 7 bases and J shed 1 base, with 16 bases lying between them. Sequencing was performed with immunoSEQ multiplex PCR; in TCRdb, only in-frame clones are kept and a portion is missing. Of about 160,000 clones in the sample, roughly 93% were seen once. This TCR came from a woman aged 55-70 years with COVID-19, enrolled during active disease. Sample: peripheral blood. The chain combines TRBV27 with TRBJ1-1; weak D call: TRBD1 (5 bases). CDR3 nucleotide sequence: TGTGCCAGCACGAGTAGGGGCAGACCGAACACTGAAGCTTTCTTT. Encoded protein: CASTSRGRPNTEAFF.